These T cell receptor beta chains were read from a single sample in a study of blood T cell repertoires in COVID-19. Repertoires were generated with immunoSEQ multiplex PCR, while TCRdb's copy carries only in-frame clones and drops some. This sample has 310,000 or so clones; approximately 86% occur once, and the top ten carry about 2.2%. The sequencing input was peripheral blood. These receptors originate from a woman aged 30 to 39 who had recovered from COVID-19. Each CDR3 is given with its conserved first and last residue. Fields, in order: clone size, D gene, V gene, J gene, CDR3 DNA, CDR3 protein. A D gene is named only where the DNA matches it firmly. The listing skips clone size in some rows; elsewhere it reads once, few, many or a size class.

size: .; D: TRBD2; V: TRBV7-2; J: TRBJ2-1; DNA: TGTGCCAGCAGCTTGACTAGCGGGAAAAACAATGAGCAGTTCTTC; CDR3: CASSLTSGKNNEQFF
size: .; D: .; V: TRBV21-1; J: TRBJ1-1; DNA: TGTGCCAGCAGCAAAACATATCCGGGACAGGAGAACACTGAAGCTTTCTTT; CDR3: CASSKTYPGQENTEAFF
size: .; D: TRBD1; V: TRBV11-3; J: TRBJ1-5; DNA: TGTGCCAGCAGCTTAGTCAAAAGAACCGGGACAGGGAAGAGGCAGCCCCAGCATTTT; CDR3: CASSLVKRTGTGKRQPQHF
size: .; D: .; V: TRBV5-4; J: TRBJ2-3; DNA: TGTGCCAGCAGCTCCCCTCAGCCAGGAGATACGCAGTATTTT; CDR3: CASSSPQPGDTQYF
size: once; D: TRBD2; V: TRBV3-1/TRBV3-2; J: TRBJ2-1; DNA: TGTGCCAGCAGACTGGGACTAGCGGGAGATGAGCAGTTCTTC; CDR3: CASRLGLAGDEQFF
size: .; D: TRBD2; V: TRBV5-6; J: TRBJ2-3; DNA: TGTGCCAGCAGCAGGCGGGGGGGCACAGATACGCAGTATTTT; CDR3: CASSRRGGTDTQYF
size: .; D: .; V: TRBV3-1/TRBV3-2; J: TRBJ1-2; DNA: TGTGCCAGCAGCCATGGAGGGGTTTTCGATGGCTACACCTTC; CDR3: CASSHGGVFDGYTF
size: .; D: .; V: TRBV3-1/TRBV3-2; J: TRBJ2-7; DNA: TGTGCCAGCAGCCAAGACGGGGAAAACGAGCAGTACTTC; CDR3: CASSQDGENEQYF
size: .; D: TRBD1; V: TRBV3-1/TRBV3-2; J: TRBJ1-1; DNA: TGTGCCAGCAGCCATCCCGACAGGGGAGGTGAAGCTTTCTTT; CDR3: CASSHPDRGGEAFF
size: .; D: .; V: TRBV2; J: TRBJ1-1; DNA: TGTGCCAGCAATACTCAGGGTAGCACTGAAGCTTTCTTT; CDR3: CASNTQGSTEAFF
size: .; D: TRBD1; V: TRBV15; J: TRBJ1-5; DNA: TGTGCCACCAGTGGACAGGGGCGTCAGCCCCAGCATTTT; CDR3: CATSGQGRQPQHF
size: .; D: .; V: TRBV19; J: TRBJ1-2; DNA: TGTGCCAGTAGTATAAGAGGTGACAGCTATGGCTACACCTTC; CDR3: CASSIRGDSYGYTF
size: once; D: TRBD1; V: TRBV19; J: TRBJ1-1; DNA: TGTGCCAGTAGTCCCCGGGACAGGGTCTTGGCTGAAGCTTTCTTT; CDR3: CASSPRDRVLAEAFF
size: .; D: .; V: TRBV6-5; J: TRBJ1-2; DNA: TGTGCCAGCAGTCCCGCACAGCTCGATGGCTACACCTTC; CDR3: CASSPAQLDGYTF
size: .; D: TRBD1; V: TRBV19; J: TRBJ1-3; DNA: TGTGCCAGTAGCTCCGGGACAGGGGACCGAAACACCATATATTTT; CDR3: CASSSGTGDRNTIYF
size: .; D: .; V: TRBV2; J: TRBJ2-3; DNA: TGTGCCAGTCGGCTCGAGGAGGGAGATACGCAGTATTTT; CDR3: CASRLEEGDTQYF
size: .; D: .; V: TRBV27; J: TRBJ1-1; DNA: TGTGCCAGCAGCCTCTTGGGGAGTGGGGGCATGAACACTGAAGCTTTCTTT; CDR3: CASSLLGSGGMNTEAFF
size: .; D: .; V: TRBV18; J: TRBJ1-2; DNA: TGTGCCAGCTCAATGAACATTAACTATGGCTACACCTTC; CDR3: CASSMNINYGYTF
size: .; D: TRBD1; V: TRBV5-1; J: TRBJ1-3; DNA: TGCGCCAGCAGGGCGACAGGGGTTGGAAACACCATATATTTT; CDR3: CASRATGVGNTIYF
size: once; D: .; V: TRBV6-6; J: TRBJ1-2; DNA: TGTGCCAGCAGTCCCACAGGGCAAAACTATGGCTACACCTTC; CDR3: CASSPTGQNYGYTF
size: .; D: TRBD1; V: TRBV18; J: TRBJ1-4; DNA: TGTGCCAGCTCATCACGACAGGGGCGGGCAACTAATGAAAAACTGTTTTTT; CDR3: CASSSRQGRATNEKLFF
size: .; D: TRBD1; V: TRBV11-3; J: TRBJ2-4; DNA: TGTGCCAGCAGCATGGGACAGGACCCAAACATTCAGTACTTC; CDR3: CASSMGQDPNIQYF
size: .; D: .; V: TRBV6-5; J: TRBJ2-7; DNA: TGTGCCAGCTCTCAGGGGCCCTACGAGCAGTACTTC; CDR3: CASSQGPYEQYF
size: .; D: .; V: TRBV10-2; J: TRBJ1-1; DNA: TGCGCCAGCAGTGAGTCCCCTTACAGTGAAGCTTTCTTT; CDR3: CASSESPYSEAFF
size: .; D: .; V: TRBV5-3; J: TRBJ2-7; DNA: TGTGCCAGAAGCTTGGACGGGGAAAAATACGAGCAGTACTTC; CDR3: CARSLDGEKYEQYF
size: once; D: .; V: TRBV6-2/TRBV6-3; J: TRBJ2-6; DNA: TGTGCCAGCAGCCTGTTTTGGGCCTCTGGGGCCAACGTCCTGACTTTC; CDR3: CASSLFWASGANVLTF
size: .; D: TRBD2; V: TRBV24-1; J: TRBJ2-1; DNA: TGTGCCACCAGTGATCGTCGAGCGGGAAACAATGAGCAGTTCTTC; CDR3: CATSDRRAGNNEQFF
size: .; D: .; V: TRBV30; J: TRBJ1-4; DNA: TGTGCCTGGAGTGCCCTAGTAGCAACTAATGAAAAACTGTTTTTT; CDR3: CAWSALVATNEKLFF
size: few; D: .; V: TRBV4-1; J: TRBJ2-2; DNA: TGCGCCAGCAGCCAAGTCACAGGCGCGAACACCGGGGAGCTGTTTTTT; CDR3: CASSQVTGANTGELFF
size: once; D: TRBD1; V: TRBV5-4; J: TRBJ2-7; DNA: TGTGCCAGCAGCTCCGGGACAGGGGGCGACGAGCAGTACTTC; CDR3: CASSSGTGGDEQYF
size: .; D: .; V: TRBV4-2; J: TRBJ2-3; DNA: TGTGCCAGCAGCCGGGAAACTAGTGTCCCAGATACGCAGTATTTT; CDR3: CASSRETSVPDTQYF
size: .; D: .; V: TRBV4-1; J: TRBJ2-2; DNA: TGCGCCAGCAGCCAAGTTTTCAGCACCGGGGAGCTGTTTTTT; CDR3: CASSQVFSTGELFF
size: once; D: TRBD1; V: TRBV7-9; J: TRBJ2-7; DNA: TGTGCCAGCAGCTTCCGGACAGGGGGCATTTCCGAGCAGTACTTC; CDR3: CASSFRTGGISEQYF
size: .; D: TRBD1; V: TRBV5-1; J: TRBJ2-7; DNA: TGCGCCAGCAGCTTAAACAGGGGGACCTACGAGCAGTACTTC; CDR3: CASSLNRGTYEQYF
size: once; D: TRBD2; V: TRBV5-4; J: TRBJ2-7; DNA: TGTGCCAGCAGCTTGGCTGGCGGGGGGGCGCGGGAGCAGTACTTC; CDR3: CASSLAGGGAREQYF
size: .; D: .; V: TRBV6-5; J: TRBJ1-1; DNA: TGTGCCAGCAGTCTCCTGGCGGGGGGCGGTGAAGCTTTCTTT; CDR3: CASSLLAGGGEAFF
size: .; D: .; V: TRBV21-1; J: TRBJ1-2; DNA: TGTGCCAGCAGCAAGGGACAGAACTATGGCTACACCTTC; CDR3: CASSKGQNYGYTF
size: .; D: TRBD2; V: TRBV27; J: TRBJ2-5; DNA: TGTGCCAGCAGTTTATCCCTAGCGGGGGTAGTGGAGACCCAGTACTTC; CDR3: CASSLSLAGVVETQYF
size: .; D: .; V: TRBV6-5; J: TRBJ1-2; DNA: TGTGCCAGCAGTTCGGGACTTCCTGGCTACACCTTC; CDR3: CASSSGLPGYTF
size: .; D: .; V: TRBV28; J: TRBJ2-6; DNA: TGTGCCAGCCTTCAGTCCTCTGGGGCCAACGTCCTGACTTTC; CDR3: CASLQSSGANVLTF